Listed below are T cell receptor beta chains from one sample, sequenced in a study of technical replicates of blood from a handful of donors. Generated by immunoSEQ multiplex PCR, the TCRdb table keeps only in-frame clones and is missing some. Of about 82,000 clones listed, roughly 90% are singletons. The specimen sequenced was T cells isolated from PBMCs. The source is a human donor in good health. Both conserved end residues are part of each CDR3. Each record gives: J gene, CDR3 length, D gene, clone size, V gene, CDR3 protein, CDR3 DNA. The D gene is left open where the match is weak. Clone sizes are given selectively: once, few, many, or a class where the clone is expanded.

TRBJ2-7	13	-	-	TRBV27	CASSRQAPYEQYF	TGTGCCAGCAGCCGACAGGCACCCTACGAGCAGTACTTC
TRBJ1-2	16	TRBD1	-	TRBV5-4	CASSRDRGGSSGGYTF	TGTGCCAGCAGCAGGGACAGGGGGGGATCATCTGGTGGCTACACCTTC
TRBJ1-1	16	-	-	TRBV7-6	CASSSPGDLGNTEAFF	TGTGCCAGCAGCTCCCCGGGAGACTTAGGGAACACTGAAGCTTTCTTT
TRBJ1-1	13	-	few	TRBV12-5	CASGLPGTVEAFF	TGTGCTAGTGGTTTGCCTGGGACTGTAGAAGCTTTCTTT
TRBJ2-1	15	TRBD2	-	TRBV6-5	CASSYWREGPNEQFF	TGTGCCAGCAGTTACTGGCGGGAGGGCCCAAATGAGCAGTTCTTC
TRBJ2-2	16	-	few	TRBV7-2	CASSLTSDRTTGELFF	TGTGCCAGCAGCTTAACTTCTGACAGAACTACCGGGGAGCTGTTTTTT
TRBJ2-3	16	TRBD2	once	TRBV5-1	CASSLTGTSGIDTQYF	TGCGCCAGCAGCTTAACCGGGACTAGCGGGATTGATACGCAGTATTTT
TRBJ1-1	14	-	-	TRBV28	CASKDPLEDTEAFF	TGTGCCAGCAAGGACCCATTGGAGGACACTGAAGCTTTCTTT
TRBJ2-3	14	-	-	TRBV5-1	CASSPPGPEDTQYF	TGCGCCAGCAGCCCCCCAGGCCCCGAGGATACGCAGTATTTT
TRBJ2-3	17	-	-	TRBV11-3	CASSLGWARDGTDTQYF	TGTGCCAGCAGCTTAGGTTGGGCCCGGGATGGGACAGATACGCAGTATTTT
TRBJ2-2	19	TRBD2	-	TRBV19	CASSMPGLAGLRNTGELFF	TGTGCCAGTAGTATGCCGGGACTAGCGGGACTTAGAAACACCGGGGAGCTGTTTTTT
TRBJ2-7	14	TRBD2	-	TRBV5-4	CASSAGLGLNEQYF	TGTGCCAGCAGTGCGGGACTAGGGTTGAACGAGCAGTACTTC
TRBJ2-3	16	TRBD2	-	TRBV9	CASSVGPSGSRDTQYF	TGTGCCAGCAGCGTAGGACCTAGCGGGAGTAGAGATACGCAGTATTTT
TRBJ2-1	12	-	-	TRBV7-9	CASSQGGYEQFF	TGTGCCAGCAGCCAGGGGGGATATGAGCAGTTCTTC
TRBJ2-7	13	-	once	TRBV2	CASIGSGSYEQYF	TGTGCCAGCATAGGTAGCGGCTCCTACGAGCAGTACTTC
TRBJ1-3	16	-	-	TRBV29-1	CSVEVRGAGWGNTIYF	TGCAGCGTTGAAGTCAGGGGCGCAGGGTGGGGAAACACCATATATTTT
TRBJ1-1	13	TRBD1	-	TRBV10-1	CASSPQGVEEAFF	TGCGCCAGCAGCCCTCAGGGGGTCGAAGAAGCTTTCTTT
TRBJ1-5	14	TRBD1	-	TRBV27	CASSWGQSSKPQHF	TGTGCCAGCAGTTGGGGACAGTCTTCTAAGCCCCAGCATTTT
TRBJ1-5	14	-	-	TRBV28	CASRSWGGFQPQHF	TGTGCCAGCAGATCGTGGGGGGGATTTCAGCCCCAGCATTTT
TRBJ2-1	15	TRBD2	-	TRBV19	CASSIRAGAYNEQFF	TGTGCCAGTAGTATACGGGCGGGAGCCTACAATGAGCAGTTCTTC
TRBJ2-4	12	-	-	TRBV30	CAWSVQGNIQYF	TGTGCCTGGAGTGTACAGGGAAACATTCAGTACTTC
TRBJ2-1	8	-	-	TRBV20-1	CSAHTGFF	TGCAGTGCTCATACTGGGTTCTTC
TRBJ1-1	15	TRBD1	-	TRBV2	CASSYGDRVRTEAFF	TGTGCCAGCAGTTACGGGGACAGGGTTAGGACTGAAGCTTTCTTT
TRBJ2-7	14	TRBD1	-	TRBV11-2	CASSGQGSYGEQYF	TGTGCCAGCAGTGGACAGGGAAGCTATGGCGAGCAGTACTTC
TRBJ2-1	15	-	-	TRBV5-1	CASSLRAGLDNEQFF	TGCGCCAGCAGCTTGAGAGCGGGTCTCGACAATGAGCAGTTCTTC
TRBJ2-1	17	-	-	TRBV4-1	CASSQDLQDTLYNEQFF	TGCGCCAGCAGCCAAGATCTTCAGGACACCCTATACAATGAGCAGTTCTTC
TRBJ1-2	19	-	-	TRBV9	CASSVLEDWTASLGYGYTF	TGTGCCAGCAGCGTTTTAGAAGACTGGACAGCTTCCTTAGGATATGGCTACACCTTC
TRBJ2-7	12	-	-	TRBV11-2	CASSGTSYEQYF	TGTGCCAGCAGCGGGACAAGCTACGAGCAGTACTTC
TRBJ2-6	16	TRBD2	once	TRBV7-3	CASSLNGGDWANVLTF	TGTGCCAGCAGCTTGAATGGGGGGGACTGGGCCAACGTCCTGACTTTC
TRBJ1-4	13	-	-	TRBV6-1	CAVQEFPAEKLFF	TGTGCCGTACAGGAGTTCCCGGCTGAAAAACTGTTTTTT
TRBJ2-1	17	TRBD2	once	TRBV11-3	CASSHRTSGRAGNEQFF	TGTGCCAGCAGCCACCGGACTAGCGGGAGGGCGGGCAATGAGCAGTTCTTC
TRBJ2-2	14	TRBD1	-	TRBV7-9	CASSQTGDTGELFF	TGTGCCAGCAGCCAGACAGGGGACACCGGGGAGCTGTTTTTT
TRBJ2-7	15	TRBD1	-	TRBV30	CAWSDGTGQIYEQYF	TGTGCCTGGAGTGATGGGACAGGGCAAATCTACGAGCAGTACTTC
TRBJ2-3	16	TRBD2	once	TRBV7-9	CASSLGRTSGTDTQYF	TGTGCCAGCAGCTTAGGAAGGACTAGCGGGACAGATACGCAGTATTTT
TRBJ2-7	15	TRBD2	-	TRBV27	CASSFGAGGAYEQYF	TGTGCCAGCAGTTTTGGAGCGGGAGGAGCCTACGAGCAGTACTTC
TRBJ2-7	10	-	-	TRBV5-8	CASSFLEQYF	TGTGCCAGCAGCTTCCTCGAGCAGTACTTC
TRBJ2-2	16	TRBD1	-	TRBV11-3	CASSSGTGVSTGELFF	TGTGCCAGCAGCTCCGGGACAGGGGTATCCACCGGGGAGCTGTTTTTT
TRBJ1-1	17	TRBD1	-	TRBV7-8	CASSFTGTGSFFDEAFF	TGTGCCAGCAGCTTTACCGGGACAGGGTCGTTTTTCGATGAAGCTTTCTTT